These 24 T cell receptor beta chains share one sample of origin, sequenced in a study of OX40 agonist ivuxolimab in advanced cancers. Sequencing was performed with immunoSEQ multiplex PCR; in TCRdb, only in-frame clones are kept and a portion is missing. In the table there are 45,000 to 60,000 clones, approximately 89% of which are singletons. This sample comprised CD4+ or CD8+ T cells sorted from blood, obtained in a trial of the OX40 agonist ivuxolimab. The receptors were gathered from an adult with an advanced solid tumor such as melanoma, head and neck, liver or kidney cancer.

The V call is TRBV27, the J call TRBJ1-6, with D possibly matching TRBD1 (6 bases). V was shortened by 6 bases and J by 6 bases, with 15 bases between the two germline ends. Germline-derived CDR1 and CDR2 are MNHEY and SMNVEV (reference sequence). The CDR3 extends over 15 amino acids. CDR3 DNA: TGTGCCAGCAGACAGGGTTTACTTATTAATTCACCCCTCCACTTT. Amino acid sequence: CASRQGLLINSPLHF.

This clone showed up just a few times. The J gene is TRBJ1-5, the V gene TRBV2, with D possibly being TRBD1 (5 bases). Trimming stripped 7 bases from V and 5 bases from J, with 12 bases between. CDR1 and CDR2 from the germline V gene are SNHLY and FYNNEI. This CDR3 is 13 amino acids long. CDR3 DNA sequence: TGTGCCAGCACCCAGGAGACAGATCAGCCCCAGCATTTT. Residues: CASTQETDQPQHF.

This chain uses TRBV2 with TRBJ2-7, with 7 bases aligning to TRBD1. Germline loops: CDR1 SNHLY, CDR2 FYNNEI. The J segment lost 1 base and the V segment lost 5 bases, leaving 5 bases of the junction unmatched. The CDR3 spans 14 residues. The CDR3 DNA is TGTGCCAGCAGTAGGGGGACAGTTTCCTACGAGCAGTACTTC. This codes for CASSRGTVSYEQYF.

J is TRBJ1-1 and V is TRBV18, with a possible D match to TRBD1 (5 bases). The V end lost 4 bases, the J end lost 3 bases, and 9 bases lay between the germline ends. The germline CDR1 and CDR2 sequences are KGHSH and LQKENI. CDR3 length: 13 amino acids. The CDR3 loop reads CASSLGQDTEAFF. The CDR3 nucleotides are TGTGCCAGCTCACTTGGACAAGACACTGAAGCTTTCTTT. The full variable domain, rest sourced from reference TRBV18 and TRBJ1-1, is NAGVMQNPRHLVRRRGQEARLRCSPMKGHSHVYWYRQLPEEGLKFMVYLQKENIIDESGMPKERFSAEFPKEGPSILRIQQVVRGDSAAYFCASSLGQDTEAFFGQGTRLTVV.

This clone came up a few times. V is TRBV4-1 and J is TRBJ2-1; D assignment may be TRBD1 or TRBD2 (6 bases each). Trimming removed 3 bases at V and 8 bases at J, with 20 bases between. The CDR3 is 16 residues long. In germline, CDR1 is MGHRA, CDR2 YSYEKL. The CDR3 nucleotides read TGCGCCAGCAGCCAGGGGGGCAGGGCTACGGGGTATGAGCAGTTCTTC. Its protein product is CASSQGGRATGYEQFF.

V usage is TRBV10-1 and J usage is TRBJ2-3, with D perhaps TRBD1 (8 bases). The CDR3 runs to 14 residues. CDR1 and CDR2 (germline): WNHNN, SYGVQD (reference sequence). V was trimmed by 5 bases and J by 4 bases, leaving 13 bases between them. CDR3 DNA: TGCGCCAGCAGTCGGACAGGGAGGGCAGATACGCAGTATTTT. It encodes CASSRTGRADTQYF.

The chain uses TRBV7-9 and TRBJ2-2; TRBD1 matches 8 bases. This CDR3 is built from 15 residues. Trimming at V came to 4 bases and at J to 8 bases, leaving 9 bases not matched to a gene. CDR1 and CDR2 from the germline V gene are SEHNR and FQNEAQ (reference sequence). CDR3 region: CASSSRQGPGGELFF. CDR3 nucleotides: TGTGCCAGCAGCTCAAGACAGGGGCCTGGGGGGGAGCTGTTTTTT.

The chain combines TRBV4-1 with TRBJ2-5; 7 positions match TRBD2. The germline CDR1 and CDR2 sequences are MGHRA and YSYEKL. The CDR3 runs 11 residues. The V and J ends lost 11 bases and 7 bases, in that order; junction bases with no gene match: 7. This CDR3 is CAGREPGTQYF. The CDR3 region has the DNA TGCGCCGGGCGGGAGCCGGGGACCCAGTACTTC.

The chain employs TRBV6-1 and TRBJ2-1, with 9 bases identical to TRBD2. Looked up from germline, CDR1 is MNHNS and CDR2 is SASEGT. V was pared by 1 base and J by 10 bases, with 11 bases of the junction left unmatched. The CDR3 covers 16 residues. For the CDR3, the DNA is TGTGCCAGCAGTGAAGTTAGCGGGGGCCCATGGAGCGAGCAGTTCTTC. It codes for CASSEVSGGPWSEQFF.

The rearrangement uses TRBV4-1 and TRBJ2-7; TRBD2 aligns across 9 bases. In germline, CDR1 is MGHRA, CDR2 YSYEKL. CDR3 length: 18 amino acids. V lost 4 bases, J lost 5 bases, and 18 bases stayed unmatched. CDR3 sequence: CASSRQNLPGLAINEQYF. The CDR3 nucleotides are TGCGCCAGCAGCCGCCAAAATCTCCCGGGACTAGCAATTAACGAGCAGTACTTC.

This chain joins TRBV5-1 and TRBJ2-7; 7 bases fit TRBD1. The germline gives CDR1 SGHRS, CDR2 YFSETQ. With V trimmed by 4 bases and J by 1 base, 5 bases remained unmatched. This CDR3 contains 14 residues. CDR3 protein: CASSVRDSSYEQYF. The CDR3, as DNA: TGCGCCAGCAGCGTACGGGACAGTTCCTACGAGCAGTACTTC. The whole variable domain, remainder taken from reference TRBV5-1 and TRBJ2-7, is KAGVTQTPRYLIKTRGQQVTLSCSPISGHRSVSWYQQTPGQGLQFLFEYFSETQRNKGNFPGRFSGRQFSNSRSEMNVSTLELGDSALYLCASSVRDSSYEQYFGPGTRLTVT.

This chain joins TRBV6-1 and TRBJ2-2; D perhaps matches TRBD2 (6 bases). This CDR3 is 17 amino acids long. From germline, CDR1 is MNHNS and CDR2 SASEGT. Trimming took 4 bases from V and 0 from J, leaving 15 bases between them. DNA for the CDR3: TGTGCCAGCAGTGTAATGAGCGGGCGTTCGAACACCGGGGAGCTGTTTTTT. Protein sequence: CASSVMSGRSNTGELFF.

The V gene is TRBV7-2, the J gene TRBJ2-7, with D possibly matching TRBD1 (6 bases). The CDR3 sequence is 15 residues long. Germline assignment: CDR1 SGHTA and CDR2 FQGNSA. The V end lost 5 bases, the J end lost 1 base, and 15 bases lay between the germline ends. In nucleotides, the CDR3 is TGTGCCAGCAGCCAAGGGGGAGCCCTTTCCTACGAGCAGTACTTC. Amino acids: CASSQGGALSYEQYF.

CDR3 sequence: CASSLTGAHNEQFF. CDR3 DNA: TGTGCCAGCAGCTTGACCGGAGCCCACAATGAGCAGTTCTTC. The chain couples TRBV5-5 to TRBJ2-1; D gene ambiguous. Trimming removed 1 base from V and 5 bases from J, with 10 bases in between. Germline V gene data show CDR1 as SGHKS and CDR2 as YYEKEE (reference sequence). This CDR3 has 14 residues.

The gene calls are TRBV5-4 and TRBJ2-7; the match to TRBD1 covers 11 bases. CDR1 is SGHNT and CDR2 is YYREEE in the germline V gene (reference sequence). This CDR3 is 16 amino acids long. V shed 4 bases and J 1 base; nucleotides not matched to a gene: 7. CDR3 DNA: TGTGCCAGCAGCCCGGGAGGACAGGGGGCATCCTACGAGCAGTACTTC. It translates to CASSPGGQGASYEQYF.

V and J are TRBV5-1 and TRBJ1-2; D unresolved. Germline V lookup: CDR1 SGHRS, CDR2 YFSETQ. This CDR3 comprises 14 residues. V gave up 5 bases and J gave up 6 bases, with 17 bases separating them. The DNA for the CDR3 is TGCGCCAGCAGGTTTGGCCCAAAAGCGGATGGCTACACCTTC. Its translation is CASRFGPKADGYTF.

The sample holds one count of this clone. CDR3 sequence (DNA): TGTGCCAGCAGCCACCGACAGGGGATGGGGACTAATGAAAAACTGTTTTTT. Translating gives CASSHRQGMGTNEKLFF. The chain is built from TRBV9 and TRBJ1-4; 8 bases match TRBD1. CDR1 SGDLS and CDR2 YYNGEE come from the germline V gene. The CDR3 contains 17 residues. The J segment lost 2 bases and the V segment lost 4 bases, leaving 10 bases of the junction unmatched.

The chain is built from TRBV11-3 and TRBJ1-1; D remains ambiguous. The germline gives CDR1 SGHNT, CDR2 YENEEA. The V end lost 5 bases, the J end lost 4 bases, and 11 bases lay between the germline ends. The CDR3 sequence is 13 residues long. CDR3 loop: CASSRTVRTEAFF. DNA of the CDR3: TGTGCCAGCAGCCGGACCGTTCGCACTGAAGCTTTCTTT.

V gene TRBV4-1 combines with J gene TRBJ1-3, with D possibly matching TRBD1 (5 bases). This CDR3 has 15 residues. Germline CDR1 reads MGHRA; CDR2 reads YSYEKL. V lost 3 bases to trimming and J lost 9 bases, with 18 bases between them. For the CDR3, the DNA is TGCGCCAGCAGCCACCGATTAGGGGAGGTTAGCACCATATATTTT. It translates to CASSHRLGEVSTIYF.

The CDR3 reads CASSPLGLAGVWETQYF. Written as DNA, the CDR3 is TGCGCCAGCAGCCCGCTCGGACTAGCGGGAGTGTGGGAGACCCAGTACTTC. The V and J genes are TRBV4-1 and TRBJ2-5, with TRBD2 identical over 13 bases. Trimming took 4 bases from V and 5 from J; bases not matched to a gene: 10. The germline gives CDR1 MGHRA, CDR2 YSYEKL. The CDR3 runs to 17 residues.

This chain uses TRBV15 with TRBJ2-3; tentative D call: TRBD2 (5 bases). The germline V and J ends were trimmed by 6 bases and 6 bases, with 16 bases remaining between them. CDR3 size: 14 residues. Germline V lookup: CDR1 LNHNV, CDR2 YYDKDF (reference sequence). The CDR3 is CATRSGSGGDTQYF. The CDR3 DNA sequence: TGTGCCACCAGGTCGGGGAGCGGCGGGGATACGCAGTATTTT. The entire variable domain, with the rest obtained from reference TRBV15 and TRBJ2-3, is as follows: DAMVIQNPRYQVTQFGKPVTLSCSQTLNHNVMYWYQQKSSQAPKLLFHYYDKDFNNEADTPDNFQSRRPNTSFCFLDIRSPGLGDTAMYLCATRSGSGGDTQYFGPGTRLTVL.

V and J are TRBV25-1 and TRBJ1-1; D is uncertain. The CDR3 runs to 14 residues. Per germline, CDR1 MGHDK and CDR2 SYGVNS. Trimming took off 5 bases at V and 1 base at J, with 11 bases between the two ends. DNA of the CDR3: TGTGCCAGCAGTTCGTACGAGAGGAACACTGAAGCTTTCTTT. This translates into CASSSYERNTEAFF.

This chain joins TRBV10-3 and TRBJ2-7; D uncertain. V was clipped by 1 base and J by 6 bases, with 16 bases between them. The CDR3 sequence is 15 residues long. Germline values: CDR1 ENHRY, CDR2 SYGVKD. DNA of the CDR3: TGTGCCATCAGTGAGTTTCCCCCTCGCCGCCCCGAGCAGTACTTC. This encodes CAISEFPPRRPEQYF.

J is TRBJ2-2 and V is TRBV2; TRBD2 agrees at 9 bases. Losses at the gene ends were 5 bases for V and 5 bases for J; bases not matched to a gene: 6. Germline-derived CDR1 and CDR2 are SNHLY and FYNNEI. The CDR3 covers 15 residues. CDR3 DNA sequence: TGTGCCAGCAGTAATAGCGGGGGAGGGACCGGGGAGCTGTTTTTT. It yields the protein CASSNSGGGTGELFF. Full variable domain (missing parts from reference TRBV2 and TRBJ2-2): EPEVTQTPSHQVTQMGQEVILRCVPISNHLYFYWYRQILGQKVEFLVSFYNNEISEKSEIFDDQFSVERPDGSNFTLKIRSTKLEDSAMYFCASSNSGGGTGELFFGEGSRLTVL.